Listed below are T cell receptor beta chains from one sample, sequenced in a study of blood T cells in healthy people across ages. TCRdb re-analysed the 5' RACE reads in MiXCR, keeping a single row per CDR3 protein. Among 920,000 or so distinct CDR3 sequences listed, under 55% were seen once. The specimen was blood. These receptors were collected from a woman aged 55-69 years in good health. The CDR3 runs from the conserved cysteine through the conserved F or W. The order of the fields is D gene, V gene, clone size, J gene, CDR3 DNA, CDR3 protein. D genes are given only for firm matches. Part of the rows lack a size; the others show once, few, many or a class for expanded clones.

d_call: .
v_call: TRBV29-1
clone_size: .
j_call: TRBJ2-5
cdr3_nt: TGCAGCCCCGCTGAGGGAGAGACCCAGTACTTC
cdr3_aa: CSPAEGETQYF

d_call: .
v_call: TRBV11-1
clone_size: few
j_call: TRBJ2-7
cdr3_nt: TGTGCCAGCAGCGCTCTAGGGCGGAGCTCCTACGAGCAGTACTTC
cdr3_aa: CASSALGRSSYEQYF

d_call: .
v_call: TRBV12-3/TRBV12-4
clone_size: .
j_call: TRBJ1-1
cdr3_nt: TGTGCCAGCTCTCTCCCGAGGGTCATGAACACTGAAGCTTTCTTT
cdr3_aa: CASSLPRVMNTEAFF

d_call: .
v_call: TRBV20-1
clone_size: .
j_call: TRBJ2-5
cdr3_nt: TGCAGTGCTACGCTCGGGGGGCCAGAGACCCAGTACTTC
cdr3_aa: CSATLGGPETQYF

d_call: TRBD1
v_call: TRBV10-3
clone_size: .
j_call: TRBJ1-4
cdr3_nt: TGTGCCACCCAGGGGGCGGATGAAAAACTGTTTTTT
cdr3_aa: CATQGADEKLFF

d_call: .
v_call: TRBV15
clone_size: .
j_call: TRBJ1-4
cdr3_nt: TGTGCCACCAGCAGAGAAGCAGGTCGGGGGGAAAAACTGTTTTTT
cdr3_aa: CATSREAGRGEKLFF

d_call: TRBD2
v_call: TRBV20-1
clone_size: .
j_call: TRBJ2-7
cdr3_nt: TGCAGTGTCCAGACTAGCGCCTACGAGCAGTACTTC
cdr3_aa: CSVQTSAYEQYF

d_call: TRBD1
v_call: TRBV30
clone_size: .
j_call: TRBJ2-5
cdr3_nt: TGTGCCTGGAGTGCCCCGGGACAGATCCTCAGGGAGACCCAGTACTTC
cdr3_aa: CAWSAPGQILRETQYF

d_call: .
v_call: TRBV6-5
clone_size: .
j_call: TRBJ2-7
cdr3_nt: TGTGCCAGCAGTTGGGGTGCCGGGAGTCGTAGGGAGCAGTACTTC
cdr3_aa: CASSWGAGSRREQYF

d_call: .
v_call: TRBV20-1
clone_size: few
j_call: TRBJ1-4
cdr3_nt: TGCAGTGCTGAAGGGACCTCCGGGGAAAAACTGTTTTTT
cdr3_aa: CSAEGTSGEKLFF

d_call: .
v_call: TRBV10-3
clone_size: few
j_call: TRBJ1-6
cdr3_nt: TGTGCCATCAGCGCTGACGGAAGTTCACCCCTCCACTTT
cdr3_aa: CAISADGSSPLHF

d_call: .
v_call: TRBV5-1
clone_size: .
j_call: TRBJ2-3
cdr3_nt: TGCGCCAGCAGCGTGGACCAAAGAGATACGCAGTATTTT
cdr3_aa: CASSVDQRDTQYF

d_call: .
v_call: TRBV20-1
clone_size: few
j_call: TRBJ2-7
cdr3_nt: TGCAGTGCTAGGCCCGGGGTAGCCGCTAGCTCCTACGAGCAGTACTTC
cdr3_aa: CSARPGVAASSYEQYF

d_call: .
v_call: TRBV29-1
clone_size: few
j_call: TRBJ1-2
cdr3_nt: TGCAGCGTTGATAGGACCGATCCCAGACCTAACTATGGCTACACCTTC
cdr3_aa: CSVDRTDPRPNYGYTF

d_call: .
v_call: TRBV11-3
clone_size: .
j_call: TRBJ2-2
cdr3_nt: TGTGCCAGCAGCCCCCGGTCGGCCAGTAATTTGGAGCTGTTTTTT
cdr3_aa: CASSPRSASNLELFF

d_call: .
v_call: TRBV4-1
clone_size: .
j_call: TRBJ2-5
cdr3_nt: TGCGCCAGCAGCCAAGCACAGACTAGGCAAGAGACCCAGTACTTC
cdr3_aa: CASSQAQTRQETQYF

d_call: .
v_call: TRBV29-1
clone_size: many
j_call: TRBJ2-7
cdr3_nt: TGCAGCGTGAATTGGGACGGCTCCTACGAGCAGTACTTC
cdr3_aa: CSVNWDGSYEQYF

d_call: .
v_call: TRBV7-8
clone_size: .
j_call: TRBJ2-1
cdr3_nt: TGTGCCAGCAGCTCATCACCGGGCCGTGGAGGGGTCTACAATGAGCAGTTCTTC
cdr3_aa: CASSSSPGRGGVYNEQFF

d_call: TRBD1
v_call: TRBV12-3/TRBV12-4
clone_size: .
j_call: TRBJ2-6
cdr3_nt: TGTGCCAGCAGTCCTTGGGACAGCTCTGGGGCCAACGTCCTGACTTTC
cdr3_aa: CASSPWDSSGANVLTF

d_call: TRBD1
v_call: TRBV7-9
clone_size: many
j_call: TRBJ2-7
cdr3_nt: TGTGCCAGCAGCCTGACAGGGGGCGAGCAGTACTTC
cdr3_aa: CASSLTGGEQYF

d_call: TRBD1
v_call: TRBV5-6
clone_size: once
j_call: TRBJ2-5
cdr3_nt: TGTGCCAGCACCTGGGACAGGGAAGAGACCCAGTACTTC
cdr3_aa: CASTWDREETQYF

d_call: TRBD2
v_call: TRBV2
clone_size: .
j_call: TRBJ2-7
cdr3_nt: TGTGCCAGCAGTGCTGGACTAGCGGGAGATGTATCCTACGAGCAGTACTTC
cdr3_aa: CASSAGLAGDVSYEQYF

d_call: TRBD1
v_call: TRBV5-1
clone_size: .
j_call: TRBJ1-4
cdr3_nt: TGCGCCAGCAGCTTGGAGGGGGCGGTTTATGAAAAACTGTTTTTT
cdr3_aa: CASSLEGAVYEKLFF

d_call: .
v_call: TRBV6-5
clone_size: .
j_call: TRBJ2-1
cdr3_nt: TGTGCCAGCACTTCCGGGGTTTTGGCGGAGCAGTTCTTC
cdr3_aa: CASTSGVLAEQFF

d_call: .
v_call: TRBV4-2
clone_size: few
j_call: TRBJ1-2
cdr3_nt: TGTGCCAGCAGCCAAGTCCGGGACTATGGCTACACCTTC
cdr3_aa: CASSQVRDYGYTF

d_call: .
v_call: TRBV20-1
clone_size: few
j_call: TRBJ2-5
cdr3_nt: TGCAGTGCTAGACGACCTAGCCGAAAAGAGACCCAGTACTTC
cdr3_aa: CSARRPSRKETQYF

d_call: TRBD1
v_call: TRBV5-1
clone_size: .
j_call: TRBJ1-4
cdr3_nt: TGCGCCAGCAGCTTGGTTCCCATCGGGACAGGGGATGAAAAACTGTTTTTT
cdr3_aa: CASSLVPIGTGDEKLFF

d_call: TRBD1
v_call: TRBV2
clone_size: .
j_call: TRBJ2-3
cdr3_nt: TGTGCCAGCAGTGCAGGGACAGGGGCCACAGATACGCAGTATTTT
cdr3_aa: CASSAGTGATDTQYF

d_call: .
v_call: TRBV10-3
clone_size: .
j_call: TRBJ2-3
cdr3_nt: TGTGCCATCAGTGGGGGGGCCGGCACAGATACGCAGTATTTT
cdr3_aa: CAISGGAGTDTQYF

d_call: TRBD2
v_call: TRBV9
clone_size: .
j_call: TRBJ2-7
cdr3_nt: TGTGCCAGCAGCGTAGAGGTGGGGACTACTCAGTACTTC
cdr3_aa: CASSVEVGTTQYF

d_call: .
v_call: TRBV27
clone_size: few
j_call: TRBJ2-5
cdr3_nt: TGTGCCAGCAGTCCCGTGTACCAAGAGACCCAGTACTTC
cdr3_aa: CASSPVYQETQYF

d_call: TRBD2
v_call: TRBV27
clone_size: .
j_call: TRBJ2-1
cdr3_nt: TGTGCCAGCAACCTAAGGCTAGGACTAGCGGGAGCCCAAGAGCAGTTCTTC
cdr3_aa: CASNLRLGLAGAQEQFF

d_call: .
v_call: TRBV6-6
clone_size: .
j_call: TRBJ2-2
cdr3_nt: TGTGCCAGCAGTTACGAGGTTATCACCGGGGAGCTGTTTTTT
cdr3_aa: CASSYEVITGELFF

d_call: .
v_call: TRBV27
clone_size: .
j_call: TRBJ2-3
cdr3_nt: TGTGCCAGCAGTTTCCTCTCTCACACAGATACGCAGTATTTT
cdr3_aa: CASSFLSHTDTQYF

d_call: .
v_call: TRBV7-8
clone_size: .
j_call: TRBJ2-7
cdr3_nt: TGTGCCAGCAGCTTAGAAGTAGTAGCGGCCTACGAGCAGTACTTC
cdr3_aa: CASSLEVVAAYEQYF

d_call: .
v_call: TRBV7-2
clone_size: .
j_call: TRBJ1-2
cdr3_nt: TGTGCCAGCAGCTTATCAGGAGCCCGCAGGGTAGTTTCCTATGGCTACACCTTC
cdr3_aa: CASSLSGARRVVSYGYTF

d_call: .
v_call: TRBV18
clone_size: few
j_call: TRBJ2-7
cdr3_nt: TGTGCCAGCTCACCATTGAATCCCTCAAGTTCCTACGAGCAGTACTTC
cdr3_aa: CASSPLNPSSSYEQYF

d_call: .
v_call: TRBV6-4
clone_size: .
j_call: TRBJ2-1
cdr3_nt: TGTGCCAGCAGTTCCGACTTTGGCCGTCATGAGCAGTTCTTC
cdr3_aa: CASSSDFGRHEQFF

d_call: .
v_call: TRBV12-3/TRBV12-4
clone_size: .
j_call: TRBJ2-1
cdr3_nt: TGTGCCACCTCGGGACCTAAAGGGTACAATGAGCAGTTCTTC
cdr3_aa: CATSGPKGYNEQFF

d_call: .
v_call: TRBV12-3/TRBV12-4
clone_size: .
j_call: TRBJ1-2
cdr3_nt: TGTGCCAGCAGTCTCGGTCGAAGGGGCTACACCTTC
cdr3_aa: CASSLGRRGYTF

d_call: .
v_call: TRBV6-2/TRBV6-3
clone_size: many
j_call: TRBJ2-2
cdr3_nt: TGTGCCAGCAGTTACTCGGCCTTTAGCGGGGAGCTGTTTTTT
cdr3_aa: CASSYSAFSGELFF

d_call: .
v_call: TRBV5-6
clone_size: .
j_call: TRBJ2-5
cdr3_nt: TGTGCCAGCAGCTTAAACCCCCAAGAGACCCAGTACTTC
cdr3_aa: CASSLNPQETQYF

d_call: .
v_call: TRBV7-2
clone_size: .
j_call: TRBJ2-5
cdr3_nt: TGTGCCAGCAGCCGAGCTAGGGCTTGGGAGACCCAGTACTTC
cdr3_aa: CASSRARAWETQYF

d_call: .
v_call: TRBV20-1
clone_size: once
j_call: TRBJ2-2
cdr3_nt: TGCAGTGCAGGGGAGGACACCGGGGAGCTGTTTTTT
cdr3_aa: CSAGEDTGELFF

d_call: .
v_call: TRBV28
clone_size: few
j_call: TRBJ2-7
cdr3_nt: TGTGCCAGCAGTGTGAGTCTTTCCTACGAGCAGTACTTC
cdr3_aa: CASSVSLSYEQYF

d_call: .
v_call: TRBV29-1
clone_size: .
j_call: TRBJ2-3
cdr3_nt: TGCAGCGTTGACTATCTGAGCACAGATACGCAGTATTTT
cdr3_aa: CSVDYLSTDTQYF

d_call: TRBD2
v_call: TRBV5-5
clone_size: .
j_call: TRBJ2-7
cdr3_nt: TGTGCCAGCACCCGGGAGGGTAGCTCCTACAATGAGCAGTACTTC
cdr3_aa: CASTREGSSYNEQYF

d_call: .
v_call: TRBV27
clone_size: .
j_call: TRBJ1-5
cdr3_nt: TGTGCCAGCACCCAAGACAGTTATAGCAATCAGCCCCAGCATTTT
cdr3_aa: CASTQDSYSNQPQHF

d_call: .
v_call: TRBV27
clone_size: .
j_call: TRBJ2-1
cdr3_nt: TGTGCCAGCAGTTTATCCCCGCGGGCGGTAAGCTCCTACAATGAGCAGTTCTTC
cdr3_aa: CASSLSPRAVSSYNEQFF

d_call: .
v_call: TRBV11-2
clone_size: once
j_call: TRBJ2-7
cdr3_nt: TGTGCCAGCAGCCCTGAGTTAGGGGACGGGGCCTACGAGCAGTACTTC
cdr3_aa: CASSPELGDGAYEQYF

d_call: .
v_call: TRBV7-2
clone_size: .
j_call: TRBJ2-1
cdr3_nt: TGTGCCAGCAGTTTACGTCAAGAGACCCAGTTCTTC
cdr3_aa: CASSLRQETQFF

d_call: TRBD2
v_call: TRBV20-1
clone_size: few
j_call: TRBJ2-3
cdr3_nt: TGCAGTGCTAGAGACCCTCTAGCGGGAGAGGTAGATACGCAGTATTTT
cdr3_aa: CSARDPLAGEVDTQYF

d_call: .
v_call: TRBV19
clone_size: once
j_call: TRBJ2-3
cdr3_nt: TGTGCCAGTAGTCCCAAGGTGGATACGCAGTATTTT
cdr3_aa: CASSPKVDTQYF

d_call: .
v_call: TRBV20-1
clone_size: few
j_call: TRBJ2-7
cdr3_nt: TGCAGTGCTAGGACGGGCGCTTTCTACGAGCAGTACTTC
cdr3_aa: CSARTGAFYEQYF